These T cell receptor beta chains were read from a single sample in a study of T cells after yellow fever vaccination. Each CDR3 protein is one row after TCRdb ran MiXCR on the 5' RACE reads. The sample gives some 260,000 distinct CDR3 sequences, roughly 4.8% of which show up once; around 3.3% is in the top ten. The source was CD4+ T cells sorted from PBMCs, collected on the day of the yellow fever booster vaccination. The receptors shown here come from a young man who received the YFV17D yellow fever vaccine. The CDR3 runs from the conserved cysteine through the conserved F or W. Each record gives: CDR3 protein, CDR3 DNA, clone size, D gene, J gene, V gene. A D gene is named only where the DNA matches it firmly. The size entry is marked missing in some rows and otherwise reads once, few, many or a size class.

CDR3 protein: CASSLGFSNTGELFF
CDR3 DNA: TGCGCCAGCAGCTTAGGGTTCTCGAACACCGGGGAGCTGTTTTTT
clone size: .
D gene: .
J gene: TRBJ2-2
V gene: TRBV5-1

CDR3 protein: CASSFQGVSDTQYF
CDR3 DNA: TGCGCCAGCAGCTTTCAGGGAGTTTCAGATACGCAGTATTTT
clone size: .
D gene: .
J gene: TRBJ2-3
V gene: TRBV5-1

CDR3 protein: CASSVYSPNYGYTF
CDR3 DNA: TGTGCCAGCAGTGTGTATAGTCCTAACTATGGCTACACCTTC
clone size: few
D gene: .
J gene: TRBJ1-2
V gene: TRBV7-9

CDR3 protein: CASRQGLGTGELFF
CDR3 DNA: TGTGCCAGCAGACAGGGTCTCGGCACCGGGGAGCTGTTTTTT
clone size: few
D gene: .
J gene: TRBJ2-2
V gene: TRBV12-3/TRBV12-4

CDR3 protein: CAWSGDRGGYEKYF
CDR3 DNA: TGTGCCTGGAGTGGCGACAGGGGGGGGTACGAGAAGTACTTC
clone size: .
D gene: TRBD1
J gene: TRBJ2-7
V gene: TRBV30

CDR3 protein: CASSQWGGTPYEQYF
CDR3 DNA: TGTGCCAGCAGCCAATGGGGGGGTACGCCCTACGAGCAGTACTTC
clone size: many
D gene: TRBD2
J gene: TRBJ2-7
V gene: TRBV27

CDR3 protein: CASSLSGYNYGYTF
CDR3 DNA: TGTGCCAGCAGCTTATCAGGGTATAACTATGGCTACACCTTC
clone size: .
D gene: .
J gene: TRBJ1-2
V gene: TRBV7-2

CDR3 protein: CASSQLTRGQGGDTQYF
CDR3 DNA: TGCGCCAGCAGCCAATTGACCCGGGGACAGGGAGGAGATACGCAGTATTTT
clone size: many
D gene: TRBD1
J gene: TRBJ2-3
V gene: TRBV4-3

CDR3 protein: CASSLGTTDTQYF
CDR3 DNA: TGTGCCAGCAGCTTGGGGACCACAGATACGCAGTATTTT
clone size: many
D gene: .
J gene: TRBJ2-3
V gene: TRBV5-6

CDR3 protein: CASLYLGQSYGYTF
CDR3 DNA: TGTGCCAGCCTTTATTTGGGACAGAGCTATGGCTACACCTTC
clone size: many
D gene: TRBD1
J gene: TRBJ1-2
V gene: TRBV2

CDR3 protein: CASSRDRGAYNSPLHF
CDR3 DNA: TGTGCCAGCAGCCGGGACAGGGGAGCTTATAATTCACCCCTCCACTTT
clone size: .
D gene: TRBD1
J gene: TRBJ1-6
V gene: TRBV7-2

CDR3 protein: CASSQDPTGDGYTF
CDR3 DNA: TGCGCCAGCAGCCAAGATCCGACAGGGGATGGCTACACCTTC
clone size: few
D gene: TRBD1
J gene: TRBJ1-2
V gene: TRBV4-1

CDR3 protein: CASSLEDGREF
CDR3 DNA: TGTGCCAGCAGCCTGGAGGACGGCCGTGAGTTC
clone size: .
D gene: .
J gene: TRBJ2-5
V gene: TRBV7-9

CDR3 protein: CASSYTTGTTYNEQFF
CDR3 DNA: TGTGCCAGCAGTTACACGACCGGGACCACCTACAATGAGCAGTTCTTC
clone size: few
D gene: .
J gene: TRBJ2-1
V gene: TRBV6-2/TRBV6-3

CDR3 protein: CASRSEEGREAFF
CDR3 DNA: TGCGCCAGCAGATCCGAGGAAGGCAGGGAAGCTTTCTTT
clone size: .
D gene: .
J gene: TRBJ1-1
V gene: TRBV5-1

CDR3 protein: CASSALQVGGAFF
CDR3 DNA: TGTGCCAGCAGCGCCTTACAGGTGGGGGGAGCTTTCTTT
clone size: many
D gene: .
J gene: TRBJ1-1
V gene: TRBV7-2

CDR3 protein: CASSQGPTDSNEKLFF
CDR3 DNA: TGCGCCAGCAGCCAAGGGCCGACGGACTCCAATGAAAAACTGTTTTTT
clone size: .
D gene: .
J gene: TRBJ1-4
V gene: TRBV5-1

CDR3 protein: CASSRDRGPNQPQHF
CDR3 DNA: TGTGCCAGCAGCCGTGACAGGGGACCCAATCAGCCCCAGCATTTT
clone size: .
D gene: TRBD1
J gene: TRBJ1-5
V gene: TRBV5-6

CDR3 protein: CASSVDYTQPQHF
CDR3 DNA: TGTGCCAGCAGCGTAGATTATACTCAGCCCCAGCATTTT
clone size: .
D gene: .
J gene: TRBJ1-5
V gene: TRBV9

CDR3 protein: CASSLTADNTIYF
CDR3 DNA: TGTGCCAGCAGTTTAACCGCCGACAACACCATATATTTT
clone size: many
D gene: .
J gene: TRBJ1-3
V gene: TRBV12-3/TRBV12-4

CDR3 protein: CASSLGRGLAEETQYF
CDR3 DNA: TGCGCCAGCAGCTTGGGTCGCGGACTAGCGGAAGAGACCCAGTACTTC
clone size: many
D gene: TRBD2
J gene: TRBJ2-5
V gene: TRBV5-1